This T cell receptor beta chain was identified during a study of monozygotic twins with inflammatory bowel disease. TCRdb re-called the 5' RACE reads, yielding one record per CDR3 amino acid sequence without DNA. This sample's table reports 400,000 to 500,000 distinct CDR3 sequences. Overall study findings and caveats: IBD patients, compared with healthy twins, shared fewer clonotypes with others (especially with disease activity).

As regards this clonotype: Its antigen is undetermined.

This CDR3 comprises 13 residues. The gene calls are TRBV12-3 or TRBV12-4 and TRBJ1-2; TCRdb indicates TRBD1, and absent DNA this call remains unverified. The specimen sequenced was blood. This receptor was obtained from a human donor with ulcerative colitis or Crohn's disease, or a healthy co-twin of an affected twin (not recorded which). The CDR3 reads CASTPSGGYGYTF.